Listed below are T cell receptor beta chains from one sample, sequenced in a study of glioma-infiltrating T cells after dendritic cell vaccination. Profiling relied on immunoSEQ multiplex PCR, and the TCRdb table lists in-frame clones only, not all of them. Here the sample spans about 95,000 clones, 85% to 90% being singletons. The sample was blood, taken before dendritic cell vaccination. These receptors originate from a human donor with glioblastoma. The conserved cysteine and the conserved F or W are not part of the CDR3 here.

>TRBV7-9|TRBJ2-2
ASSRWRATGAGELF
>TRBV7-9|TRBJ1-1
ATARAGGMNTEAF
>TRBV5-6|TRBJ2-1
ASSLGQSSYNEQF
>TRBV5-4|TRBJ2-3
ASSYGQASTDTQY
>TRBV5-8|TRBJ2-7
ASNLEGSGRPTYEQY
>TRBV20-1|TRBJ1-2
SASSGSGYT
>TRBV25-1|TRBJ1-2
ASRGQANYGYT
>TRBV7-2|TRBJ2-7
ASSSHSGRTTYEQY
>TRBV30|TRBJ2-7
AWSPPGGPPHEQY
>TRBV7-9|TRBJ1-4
ASSLEGGANEKLF
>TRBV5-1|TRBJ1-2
ASSLGGGVNYGYT
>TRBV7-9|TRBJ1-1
ASSLRGQNTEAF
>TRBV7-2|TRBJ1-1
ASRLSWGRWMNTEAF
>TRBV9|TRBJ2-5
ASSVEGTSGVEQY
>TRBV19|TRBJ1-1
ASSPLTGIHKVSHFEAF
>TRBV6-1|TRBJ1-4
ASSFDRARSLKLF
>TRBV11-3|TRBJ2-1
ASSPRLAYNEQF
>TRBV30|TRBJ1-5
AWRAGQGNQPQH
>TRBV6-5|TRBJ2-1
ASSSRWRGRDNEQF